A single count supports the clone carrying this TCR beta chain. The CDR3 runs to 13 residues. V lost 5 bases and J lost 1, with 8 bases in between. Per the germline V gene, CDR1 is MNHNY and CDR2 is SVGAGI (reference sequence). The method was immunoSEQ multiplex PCR; TCRdb's version includes in-frame clones alone and lacks a portion of them. The sample lists some 50,000 clones, roughly 93% occurring once. This entry is derived from a study of blood T cell repertoires in COVID-19. Study background: Samples representing acute and convalescent COVID-19 were sourced from the United States, Italy and Spain.

Enrolment of Seattle patients took place during active infection, and they were followed longitudinally. The sequencing input was peripheral blood. This sequence was found in a man in his fifties or sixties with COVID-19, enrolled during active disease. V gene TRBV6-6 combines with J gene TRBJ1-1; weak D call: TRBD1 (5 bases). The CDR3 sequence: CASSPGRNTEAFF. In DNA form, the CDR3 reads TGTGCCAGCAGTCCAGGGCGGAACACTGAAGCTTTCTTT.